Shown below are 12 T cell receptor beta chains from a single sample sequenced in a study of human thymus T cells. Thymic tissue was derived from resections collected during corrective heart surgery. TCRdb's table, derived via immunoSEQ multiplex PCR, lists solely in-frame clones and lacks some. The sample has tens of thousands of clones; roughly 96% are singletons. The sequencing input was thymus tissue. All receptors derive from a girl under two years old with a congenital heart defect but otherwise immunologically healthy.

This chain uses TRBV6-1 with TRBJ2-2; D assignment may be TRBD1 or TRBD2 (5 bases each). Between the trimmed V and J ends, which lost 2 bases and 6 bases, there was a span of 16 bases. The CDR3 contains 16 residues. Germline V gene lookup returns CDR1 MNHNS and CDR2 SASEGT. CDR3 nucleotides: TGTGCCAGCAGTGAACGGGGAGCGTTGGGGCCCGGGGAGCTGTTTTTT. It translates to CASSERGALGPGELFF.

The V call is TRBV4-1, the J call TRBJ2-7; TRBD2 matches at 8 bases. V was clipped by 1 base and J by 6 bases; unmatched bases: 8. Germline V gives CDR1 MGHRA, CDR2 YSYEKL. This CDR3 is built from 15 residues. The CDR3 sequence: CASSQAGRAPSEQYF. Here the CDR3 DNA reads TGCGCCAGCAGCCAAGCCGGGAGGGCCCCCAGCGAGCAGTACTTC.

The V and J genes are TRBV18 and TRBJ2-1; tentatively, D is TRBD1 or TRBD2 (5 bases each). Trimming cost V 4 bases and J 6 bases, with 13 bases left between them. The CDR3 runs to 14 residues. Germline V gene sequence: CDR1 KGHSH, CDR2 LQKENI. CDR3 bases: TGTGCCAGCTCACGCTGGGACCTTCCCAATGAGCAGTTCTTC. Its protein is CASSRWDLPNEQFF.

In its sample, this clone was seen a few times. V gene TRBV5-1 combines with J gene TRBJ2-5; D gene unclear. CDR1 SGHRS and CDR2 YFSETQ come from the germline V gene. Trimming left V 2 bases short and J 3 bases short, with 8 bases between. This CDR3 has 13 amino acids. CDR3 bases: TGCGCCAGCAGCTTTTGGAGAAAAGAGACCCAGTACTTC. Translating gives CASSFWRKETQYF.

The chain has TRBV28 and TRBJ2-1; D possibly uses TRBD1 or TRBD2 (5 bases each). Trimming shortened V by 2 bases and J by 2 bases, and 13 bases separated the two germline ends. From germline, CDR1 is MDHEN and CDR2 SYDVKM. The length of the CDR3 is 16 residues. The CDR3 region is CASSLAEQGPYNEQFF. The CDR3 nucleotides read TGTGCCAGCAGTTTAGCCGAGCAGGGACCCTACAATGAGCAGTTCTTC.

V usage is TRBV5-4 and J usage is TRBJ2-7; tentatively, D is TRBD1 (5 bases). The CDR3 runs to 14 residues. V lost 5 bases, J lost 2 bases, and 14 bases lay in between. Per germline, CDR1 SGHNT and CDR2 YYREEE (reference sequence). The CDR3 spells CASSRQGFAYEQYF. Here the CDR3 DNA reads TGTGCCAGCAGTCGGCAGGGCTTCGCCTACGAGCAGTACTTC.

This chain uses TRBV6-5 with TRBJ2-1; the D gene is possibly TRBD2 (6 bases). This CDR3 region has 13 residues. CDR1 and CDR2 from the germline V gene are MNHEY and SVGAGI. The V end lost 5 bases, the J end lost 14 bases, and 19 bases lay between the germline ends. CDR3 nucleotide sequence: TGTGCCAGCAGTCCAAGGGACTTCCCCGTCGAGTTCTTC. Amino acids: CASSPRDFPVEFF.

The chain carries TRBV7-9 and TRBJ2-7; TRBD1 is a possible D gene (5 bases). The length of the CDR3 is 13 residues. V lost 3 bases and J 3 bases, leaving 9 bases between the germline ends. Looked up from germline, CDR1 is SEHNR and CDR2 is FQNEAQ (reference sequence). In DNA, the CDR3 is TGTGCCAGCAGCTTCGACAGAGTCTACGAGCAGTACTTC. Protein sequence: CASSFDRVYEQYF. The variable domain in full, with the rest retrieved from reference TRBV7-9 and TRBJ2-7, is DTGVSQNPRHKITKRGQNVTFRCDPISEHNRLYWYRQTLGQGPEFLTYFQNEAQLEKSRLLSDRFSAERPKGSFSTLEIQRTEQGDSAMYLCASSFDRVYEQYFGPGTRLTVT.

The chain links TRBV30 to TRBJ2-7; 8 positions agree with TRBD2. J gave up 2 bases and V 5 bases, and 5 bases lay outside the gene matches. Germline loops: CDR1 GTSNPN, CDR2 SVGIG (reference sequence). The CDR3 totals 13 residues. The CDR3 loop is CAWERTSTYEQYF. The CDR3 nucleotides are TGTGCCTGGGAAAGGACTAGCACCTACGAGCAGTACTTC. The full variable domain, with the rest looked up from reference TRBV30 and TRBJ2-7, is SQTIHQWPATLVQPVGSPLSLECTVEGTSNPNLYWYRQAAGRGLQLLFYSVGIGQISSEVPQNLSASRPQDRQFILSSKKLLLSDSGFYLCAWERTSTYEQYFGPGTRLTVT.

The chain is built from TRBV5-1 and TRBJ2-7, with D unresolved. This CDR3 has 15 amino acids. V was cut by 1 base and J by 0 bases, with 11 bases left in between. Germline CDR1 and CDR2: SGHRS and YFSETQ. The CDR3 is CASSLRRFSSYEQYF. As DNA, the CDR3 is TGCGCCAGCAGCTTGCGACGGTTCTCCTCCTACGAGCAGTACTTC. Full variable domain (remainder filled in from reference TRBV5-1 and TRBJ2-7): KAGVTQTPRYLIKTRGQQVTLSCSPISGHRSVSWYQQTPGQGLQFLFEYFSETQRNKGNFPGRFSGRQFSNSRSEMNVSTLELGDSALYLCASSLRRFSSYEQYFGPGTRLTVT.

The chain is built from TRBV15 and TRBJ1-2, with no clear D. This CDR3 region has 13 residues. Germline CDR1 LNHNV, CDR2 YYDKDF (reference sequence). V was clipped by 3 bases and J by 3 bases, with 8 bases between them. The CDR3 DNA sequence: TGTGCCACCAGCAGTTTGTACTACTATGGCTACACCTTC. It encodes CATSSLYYYGYTF.

This chain connects TRBV28 to TRBJ1-2; no firm D call. V lost 4 bases, J lost 0 bases, and 12 bases lay in between. This CDR3 has 15 amino acids. Germline V gene lookup returns CDR1 MDHEN and CDR2 SYDVKM. CDR3 in DNA: TGTGCCAGCAGTTCCCCGGCAAGAGCTAACTATGGCTACACCTTC. Translated, it gives CASSSPARANYGYTF.